A selection of T cell receptor beta chains follows, all from one sample in a study of blood T cell repertoires in COVID-19. Method: immunoSEQ multiplex PCR; TCRdb's copy keeps in-frame clones and lacks some. Of over 200,000 clones in the sample, roughly nine tenths were seen once. Material: peripheral blood. Every receptor here comes from a man aged 55 to 70 who had recovered from COVID-19. CDR3s leave out the opening cysteine and the closing phenylalanine or tryptophan.

v_gene: TRBV6-5
j_gene: TRBJ1-2
CDR3aa: ASSTRLDSNYGYT

v_gene: TRBV9
j_gene: TRBJ2-2
CDR3aa: ASSPASGGLSGELF

v_gene: TRBV6-5
j_gene: TRBJ2-7
CDR3aa: ANGQVYEQY

v_gene: TRBV12-3/TRBV12-4
j_gene: TRBJ1-2
CDR3aa: ASSLTGNYGYT

v_gene: TRBV19
j_gene: TRBJ1-1
CDR3aa: ASSIAARTNTEAF

v_gene: TRBV7-2
j_gene: TRBJ2-1
CDR3aa: ASSPLDRGYNEQF

v_gene: TRBV29-1
j_gene: TRBJ2-1
CDR3aa: SVVGGSYNEQF

v_gene: TRBV18
j_gene: TRBJ1-1
CDR3aa: ASSPYERFSEAF

v_gene: TRBV18
j_gene: TRBJ2-5
CDR3aa: ASSPWEVETQY

v_gene: TRBV27
j_gene: TRBJ1-1
CDR3aa: ASSRQVLMNTEAF

v_gene: TRBV14
j_gene: TRBJ1-6
CDR3aa: ASSVDRVASPLH

v_gene: TRBV11-1
j_gene: TRBJ1-1
CDR3aa: ASSLGRNTEAF

v_gene: TRBV2
j_gene: TRBJ2-7
CDR3aa: ASRTLTSGGHEQY

v_gene: TRBV7-6
j_gene: TRBJ2-1
CDR3aa: ASSPSGEGLVYNEQF